The 22 T cell receptor beta chains presented below share a single source sample, sequenced in a study of T-cell memory formation after mild COVID-19. One entry per CDR3 protein, called by TCRdb with MiXCR from the 5' RACE reads. The sample shows hundreds of thousands of distinct CDR3 sequences, roughly 18% of them seen only once. Sequencing was performed on PBMCs or a T cell subset sorted from them (not recorded which). The receptor source for this set is an adult woman who had mild COVID-19 (a few samples of this study predate the infection). Cell type and time point are not known.

The table lists this clonotype with many counts. The chain combines TRBV2 with TRBJ2-6, with 9 bases identical to TRBD1. CDR3 size: 15 residues. Germline V CDR1 and CDR2: SNHLY, FYNNEI. The trim removed 10 bases at V and 2 bases at J, leaving 6 bases unmatched. CDR3 loop: CATLRDRAGANVLTF. The CDR3 DNA sequence: TGTGCCACCCTCCGGGACAGGGCTGGGGCCAACGTCCTGACTTTC.

There are a few counts of this clonotype. This chain uses TRBV6-5 with TRBJ1-2, with a tentative D call TRBD1 (5 bases). Looked up from germline, CDR1 is MNHEY and CDR2 is SVGAGI. V shed 2 bases and J shed 6 bases, with 22 bases lying between them. CDR3 length: 17 residues. The CDR3 protein is CASSYLGPRVYLDGYTF. The CDR3 bases are TGTGCCAGCAGTTACCTAGGCCCCAGGGTTTATCTGGATGGCTACACCTTC.

This clonotype was picked up a small number of times. This CDR3 is CASSLFVGTTEAFF. In DNA form, the CDR3 reads TGTGCCAGCAGCTTATTTGTAGGGACGACCGAAGCTTTCTTT. V gene TRBV7-2 combines with J gene TRBJ1-1, with TRBD1 as a possible D gene (5 bases). The CDR3 contains 14 residues. Germline values: CDR1 SGHTA, CDR2 FQGNSA. The V end was cut by 2 bases, the J end by 8 bases, with 15 bases between.

This chain links TRBV7-6 with TRBJ1-1; no definite D call. The CDR3 has 15 residues. Looked up from germline, CDR1 is SGHVS and CDR2 is FNYEAQ. The germline V and J ends were trimmed by 5 bases and 4 bases, with 17 bases remaining between them. CDR3 loop: CASSAGAIGSTEAFF. The CDR3 DNA follows: TGTGCCAGCAGCGCCGGTGCTATTGGGAGCACTGAAGCTTTCTTT.

This clonotype was detected a few times. This chain uses TRBV4-2 with TRBJ2-5, with 11 positions matching TRBD2. CDR1 is LGHNA and CDR2 is YNFKEQ in the germline V gene. The CDR3 has 16 residues. The junction had 5 bases not matched to a gene; V was cut back by 3 bases and J by 2 bases. The DNA for the CDR3 is TGTGCCAGCAGCCAGGGACTAGCGGAAAAACAAGAGACCCAGTACTTC. This encodes CASSQGLAEKQETQYF.

As DNA, the CDR3 is TGTGCCAGCAGTGACTGGGCCCGGGGCAATGAGCAGTTCTTC. Residues: CASSDWARGNEQFF. The chain has TRBV2 and TRBJ2-1, with D maybe TRBD2 (5 bases). Trimming shortened V by 3 bases and J by 6 bases, and 12 bases separated the two germline ends. Germline V gene lookup returns CDR1 SNHLY and CDR2 FYNNEI. This CDR3 contains 14 residues.

This clonotype was seen ten or more times. V is TRBV10-3 and J is TRBJ2-7; D unresolved. CDR3 length: 15 amino acids. From germline, CDR1 is ENHRY and CDR2 SYGVKD. V gave up 6 bases and J gave up 0 bases, with 15 bases separating them. The CDR3 bases are TGTGCCATCAGCCCTTCGGAAGCTCTCTCCTACGAGCAGTACTTC. This sequence encodes CAISPSEALSYEQYF.

This clonotype was counted only a few times. The rearrangement joins TRBV7-3 to TRBJ1-1; D not certain. The V and J ends lost 1 base and 5 bases respectively, with 8 bases between them. The CDR3 length is 13 residues. Germline values: CDR1 SGHTA, CDR2 FQGTGA. This CDR3 is CASSLMGRTEAFF. Written as DNA, the CDR3 is TGTGCCAGCAGCTTAATGGGGAGAACTGAAGCTTTCTTT.

DNA for the CDR3: TGTGCCAGCAGCCCCGAAGGAGCCGGGGAGCTGTTTTTT. Its protein product is CASSPEGAGELFF. This rearrangement joins TRBV7-6 to TRBJ2-2; D unclear. CDR1 and CDR2 from the germline V gene are SGHVS and FNYEAQ. V was cut by 5 bases and J by 6 bases, with 10 bases left in between. The CDR3 spans 13 residues.

This clonotype was detected a few times. The J gene is TRBJ1-1, the V gene TRBV10-3; D ambiguous. The CDR3 is 13 amino acids. Germline CDR1 ENHRY, CDR2 SYGVKD. V was cut by 4 bases and J by 1 base, with 7 bases left in between. CDR3 DNA sequence: TGTGCCATCAGTGGGGGTTCGAACACTGAAGCTTTCTTT. This encodes CAISGGSNTEAFF.

The chain couples TRBV24-1 to TRBJ1-5, with D possibly being TRBD1 (5 bases). Germline lookup yields CDR1 KGHDR and CDR2 SFDVKD. The CDR3 has 15 residues. Trimming cost V 4 bases and J 3 bases, with 12 bases left between them. The CDR3 nucleotides are TGTGCCACCAGTGACCCAGACAGTCCCAATCAGCCCCAGCATTTT. Translated: CATSDPDSPNQPQHF.

This clonotype appeared a few times. The chain links TRBV7-2 to TRBJ1-2; TRBD1 matches 10 bases. Germline loops: CDR1 SGHTA, CDR2 FQGNSA. This CDR3 has 15 residues. With 5 bases clipped from V and 4 bases from J, the junction kept 7 bases outside the gene matches. This CDR3 is CASSRQTGGGYGYTF. The DNA of the CDR3 is TGTGCCAGCAGCCGCCAGACAGGGGGCGGCTATGGCTACACCTTC.

The chain carries TRBV24-1 and TRBJ2-1; D assignment may be TRBD1 or TRBD2 (5 bases each). There are 16 residues in the CDR3. Germline V CDR1 and CDR2: KGHDR, SFDVKD. V dropped 3 bases and J dropped 8 bases, with 19 bases sitting between them. CDR3 residues: CATSDPGDRAMDEQFF. The DNA of the CDR3 is TGTGCCACCAGTGATCCTGGGGACCGTGCTATGGATGAGCAGTTCTTC.

This clonotype was counted a few times. The chain is built from TRBV14 and TRBJ2-2, with TRBD2 identical over 8 bases. J lost 5 bases, V lost 3 bases, and 5 bases had no gene match. This CDR3 is 15 amino acids long. Germline loops: CDR1 SGHDN, CDR2 FVKESK. The CDR3 region is CASSQAGTRTGELFF. The CDR3 DNA follows: TGTGCCAGCAGCCAGGCCGGGACTAGAACCGGGGAGCTGTTTTTT.

The sample holds many counts of this clonotype. The chain recombines TRBV3-1 with TRBJ2-2; D is possibly TRBD2 (5 bases). Germline CDR1 is LGHDT and CDR2 is YNNKEL (reference sequence). The length of the CDR3 is 15 residues. V shed 4 bases and J shed 7 bases, with 16 bases lying between them. CDR3 nucleotide sequence: TGTGCCAGCAGCCTTGGGAGTGGGGAACACGGGGAGCTGTTTTTT. It is translated as CASSLGSGEHGELFF.

The genes are TRBV10-3 and TRBJ2-1, with 7 bases identical to TRBD1. In germline, CDR1 is ENHRY, CDR2 SYGVKD. The CDR3 runs to 15 residues. V was pared by 5 bases and J by 1 base, with 5 bases of the junction left unmatched. DNA for the CDR3: TGTGCCATCAGTTCCCACAGGGGTTCCTACAATGAGCAGTTCTTC. It is translated as CAISSHRGSYNEQFF.

The V gene is TRBV7-2, the J gene TRBJ2-5; TRBD2 aligns across 7 bases. V lost 5 bases to trimming and J lost 4 bases; unmatched junction nucleotides: 4. Germline loops: CDR1 SGHTA, CDR2 FQGNSA. This CDR3 spans 13 amino acids. The CDR3 sequence is CASSVSSGETQYF. CDR3 in DNA: TGTGCCAGCAGCGTCTCTAGCGGAGAGACCCAGTACTTC.

This clonotype was seen at least ten times. The CDR3 is CSLGTAQETQYF. The CDR3, as DNA: TGCAGCCTCGGGACAGCCCAAGAGACCCAGTACTTC. The chain carries TRBV29-1 and TRBJ2-5, with TRBD1 matching over 7 bases. CDR3 length equals 12 residues. Germline V lookup: CDR1 SQVTM, CDR2 ANQGSEA. V shed 8 bases, J shed 1 base, and the junction held 4 bases outside the gene matches.

This rearrangement joins TRBV5-5 to TRBJ2-1; D possibly corresponds to TRBD1 (5 bases). Deletions cut 0 bases from V and 10 bases from J, with 14 bases between. In germline, CDR1 is SGHKS, CDR2 YYEKEE (reference sequence). The CDR3 consists of 14 residues. CDR3 nucleotides: TGTGCCAGCAGCTTGGTCCAGGGAAGCAGGGAGCAGTTCTTC. As protein: CASSLVQGSREQFF.

The table lists this clonotype with a few counts. The V and J genes are TRBV18 and TRBJ1-3, with TRBD1 matching over 8 bases. This CDR3 is 18 amino acids long. Germline assignment: CDR1 KGHSH and CDR2 LQKENI. With V trimmed by 0 bases and J by 4 bases, 11 bases remained unmatched. CDR3: CASSPPVKPGGAGNTIYF. As DNA, the CDR3 is TGTGCCAGCTCACCACCGGTGAAGCCAGGGGGCGCCGGAAACACCATATATTTT.

This clonotype was counted only a few times. The gene calls are TRBV6-6 and TRBJ2-7; possibly TRBD1 for D (5 bases). Per the germline V gene, CDR1 is MNHNY and CDR2 is SVGAGI (reference sequence). CDR3 length equals 14 residues. Trimming took 6 bases from V and 2 from J, leaving 14 bases between them. The CDR3 spells CASSFQGLAYEQYF. The CDR3 region has the DNA TGTGCCAGCAGCTTCCAGGGTCTGGCCTACGAGCAGTACTTC.

This chain joins TRBV14 and TRBJ2-7; 8 nucleotides align to TRBD1. V was pared by 6 bases and J by 2 bases, with 6 bases of the junction left unmatched. From germline, CDR1 is SGHDN and CDR2 FVKESK. The CDR3 consists of 14 residues. This chain's CDR3 is CASRLTGVPYEQYF. DNA for the CDR3: TGTGCCAGCAGACTGACAGGGGTTCCCTACGAGCAGTACTTC.